This T cell receptor (beta chain) was recovered during a study of neurological immune-mediated disorders. J was trimmed by 3 bases and V by 5 bases; bases with no gene match: 9. Germline assignment: CDR1 SGHTA and CDR2 FQGNSA. This CDR3 region has 15 residues. In its sample, this clonotype was seen many times. TCRdb fed the 5' RACE reads into MiXCR, producing one record per CDR3 protein. The top ten hold more than 13% of the sample, which has 45,000 or so distinct CDR3 sequences, approximately 3% seen once. This chain links TRBV7-2 with TRBJ2-7, with 8 bases lining up with TRBD2. Sequencing used PBMCs. This clonotype was obtained from a woman between 45 and 65 years old with multiple sclerosis. In nucleotides, the CDR3 is TGTGCCAGCAGCCCCGGAGGGCTAGCGGGCTACGAGCAGTACTTC. Translation: CASSPGGLAGYEQYF.